The rows below give T cell receptor beta chains drawn from one sample of a study of cytomegalovirus exposure and HLA in healthy donors. Libraries were prepared by immunoSEQ multiplex PCR; TCRdb keeps only in-frame clonotypes and omits some of them. The data contain 150,000 to 200,000 clones, approximately 83% of them singletons. The sequenced sample was PBMCs. The origin of the receptors is a man between 18 and 29 years old in good health and CMV-seropositive. The CDR3 runs from the conserved cysteine through the conserved F or W. A D gene is named only where the DNA matches it firmly. Not all rows give a size; the values are once, few, many and, for expanded clones, a class.

TRBV10-3	NA	TRBD1	TRBJ2-5	CAIRLTGGDETQYF	TGTGCCATCAGACTGACAGGGGGCGATGAGACCCAGTACTTC
TRBV7-9	NA	NA	TRBJ2-5	CASSLGVPGVYQETQYF	TGTGCCAGCAGCTTAGGGGTCCCGGGGGTGTACCAAGAGACCCAGTACTTC
TRBV6-5	once	TRBD2	TRBJ2-3	CASRLTGGPTDTQYF	TGTGCCAGCAGATTAACGGGGGGGCCCACAGATACGCAGTATTTT
TRBV21-1	NA	NA	TRBJ1-4	CASSKDQGEDLMGEKMDEKLFF	TGTGCCAGCAGCAAAGATCAGGGGGAGGATTTAATGGGGGAGAAAATGGATGAAAAACTGTTTTTT
TRBV6-8	NA	NA	TRBJ2-1	CASSYGRGDDYNEQFF	TGTGCCAGCAGTTACGGGCGGGGAGACGACTACAATGAGCAGTTCTTC
TRBV27	NA	NA	TRBJ1-6	CASSFWQKNSPLHF	TGTGCCAGCAGTTTTTGGCAGAAGAATTCACCCCTCCACTTT
TRBV27	NA	NA	TRBJ2-3	CASSLDTTDTQYF	TGTGCCAGCAGTTTAGACACCACAGATACGCAGTATTTT
TRBV4-3	NA	TRBD1	TRBJ1-1	CASSQDYYLGATGGNTEAFF	TGCGCCAGCAGCCAAGATTACTATCTTGGTGCGACAGGGGGAAACACTGAAGCTTTCTTT
TRBV10-3	NA	NA	TRBJ2-3	CAISGQSRDTQYF	TGTGCCATCAGCGGACAGTCGAGGGATACGCAGTATTTT
TRBV29-1	NA	NA	TRBJ2-3	CSVETSFTDTQYF	TGCAGCGTTGAAACTAGTTTCACAGATACGCAGTATTTT
TRBV6-6	NA	TRBD1	TRBJ1-1	CASKPGQGHTEAFF	TGTGCCAGCAAACCGGGACAGGGGCACACTGAAGCTTTCTTT
TRBV11-2	NA	NA	TRBJ2-5	CASSRQETQYF	TGTGCCAGCAGCCGCCAAGAGACCCAGTACTTC
TRBV7-9	few	NA	TRBJ1-6	CASSSGTSSNSPLHF	TGTGCCAGCAGCTCAGGAACGTCTAGCAATTCACCCCTCCACTTT
TRBV4-3	few	TRBD1	TRBJ1-2	CASSPDRGGGYTF	TGCGCCAGCAGCCCGGACAGGGGTGGCGGCTACACCTTC
TRBV11-3	NA	TRBD1	TRBJ2-1	CASSLGQGWGNEQFF	TGTGCCAGCAGCTTAGGACAGGGGTGGGGTAATGAGCAGTTCTTC
TRBV6-1	NA	NA	TRBJ1-6	CASSEARARSPLHF	TGTGCCAGCAGTGAAGCCCGCGCTCGGTCACCCCTCCACTTT
TRBV29-1	once	TRBD2	TRBJ2-7	CSALTSGVPTYEQYF	TGCAGCGCTCTAACTAGCGGGGTACCAACCTACGAGCAGTACTTC
TRBV10-3	NA	NA	TRBJ1-2	CAISDAGYGYTF	TGTGCCATCAGTGATGCAGGGTATGGCTACACCTTC
TRBV7-3	NA	NA	TRBJ2-2	CASSLTENPGTGELFF	TGTGCCAGCAGCTTAACAGAAAATCCCGGCACCGGGGAGCTGTTTTTT
TRBV12-5	NA	NA	TRBJ2-1	CASGLVRNVEGQFF	TGTGCTAGTGGTTTGGTACGGAACGTCGAGGGGCAGTTCTTC